This TCR beta chain originates from a study of neurological immune-mediated disorders. The cDNA was generated by 5'RACE with 10-nucleotide random UMIs. TCRdb passed the 5' RACE reads through MiXCR, listing each CDR3 protein once. The sample contains roughly 70,000 distinct CDR3 sequences, 5.2% of which appear only once. CDR1 and CDR2 (germline): SGHTA, FQGNSA. V lost 1 base and J 4 bases, leaving 19 bases between the germline ends. This CDR3 spans 17 amino acids. This receptor was taken from a woman between 25 and 40 years old with multiple sclerosis. The specimen sequenced was PBMCs. The chain employs TRBV7-2 and TRBJ2-5; D is uncertain. The CDR3: CASSLVWTDLPPETQYF. CDR3 in DNA: TGTGCCAGCAGCTTAGTATGGACGGACCTGCCCCCAGAGACCCAGTACTTC.